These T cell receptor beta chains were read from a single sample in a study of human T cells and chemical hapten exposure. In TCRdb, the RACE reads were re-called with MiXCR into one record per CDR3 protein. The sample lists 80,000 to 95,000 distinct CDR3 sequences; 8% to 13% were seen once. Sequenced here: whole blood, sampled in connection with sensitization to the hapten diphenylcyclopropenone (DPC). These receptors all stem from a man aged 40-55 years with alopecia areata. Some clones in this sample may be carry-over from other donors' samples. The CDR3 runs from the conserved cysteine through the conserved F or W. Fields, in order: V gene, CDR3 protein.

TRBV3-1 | CASSQEGPNIQYF
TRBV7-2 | CASSFDQSSGNTIYF
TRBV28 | CASSSLGGYTF
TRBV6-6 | CASRNSIAGAREQYF
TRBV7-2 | CASSIEPLLTYNSPLHF
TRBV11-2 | CASSLDLADTQYF
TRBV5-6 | CASSWGRGYEQYF
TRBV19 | CASSTLQGNYGYTF
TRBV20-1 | CSAPGGGARADTQYF
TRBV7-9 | CASSLGDRGLGEKLFF
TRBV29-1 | CSVDRGTGKDTDTQYF
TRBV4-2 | CASSQDGAGGGSDTQYF
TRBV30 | CAWSVTGYEQYF
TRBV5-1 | CASSLVGAPGTDTQYF
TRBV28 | CASSLDRSRYNQPQHF
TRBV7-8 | CASSLIGRTEPQHF
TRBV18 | CASSPESSYNSPLHF
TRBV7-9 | CASSLGTPGMTGELFF
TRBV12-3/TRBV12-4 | CASSSSLLARAGELFF
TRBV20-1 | CSATLGLAASYNEQFF
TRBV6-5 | CASSTGTETYEQYF
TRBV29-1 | CSVYRVQTPTNEQFF
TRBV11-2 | CASSFPGQTYNEQFF
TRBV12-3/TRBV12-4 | CASSPYPSTGNAEAFF
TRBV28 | CASSELAASTDTQYF
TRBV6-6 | CASSWAGTSGSIRPDTQYF
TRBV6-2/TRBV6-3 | CASKNHRTSGNEQFF